These T cell receptor beta chains were read from a single sample in a study of cytomegalovirus exposure and HLA in healthy donors. The method was immunoSEQ multiplex PCR; TCRdb's version includes in-frame clones alone and lacks a portion of them. The data hold some 90,000 clones, with approximately 84% observed a single time. The sequencing input was PBMCs. The source of these receptors is a man between 18 and 35 years old in good health and CMV-seropositive. Both conserved end residues are part of each CDR3. D genes are given only for firm matches. Rows may omit the clone size; those that give it use once, few, many or a size class.

V gene	clone size	J gene	D gene	CDR3 DNA	CDR3 protein
TRBV4-3	.	TRBJ1-3	.	TGCGCCAGCAGCCTCCGGCAGGGCGCTGGAAACACCATATATTTT	CASSLRQGAGNTIYF
TRBV12-2	once	TRBJ2-5	.	TGTGCAAGTCGCCCGCGACAGGCTAAACAAGAGACCCAGTACTTC	CASRPRQAKQETQYF
TRBV19	.	TRBJ2-2	.	TGTGCCAGTAGTCCCGGGACACCTTCCATCGGGGAGCTGTTTTTT	CASSPGTPSIGELFF
TRBV7-8	.	TRBJ1-6	.	TGTGCCAGCAGCTTAGGGAGGATGGGATCACCCCTCCACTTT	CASSLGRMGSPLHF
TRBV27	.	TRBJ1-1	TRBD1	TGTGCCAGCAGCCTAGGCAGGGGGAAGTACACTGAAGCTTTCTTT	CASSLGRGKYTEAFF
TRBV15	once	TRBJ2-2	TRBD2	TGTGCCACCAGCAGAGTACGGGGGGGCACCGGGGAGCTGTTTTTT	CATSRVRGGTGELFF
TRBV4-3	.	TRBJ2-7	TRBD2	TGCGCCAGCAGCCAAGATAATCAAGCTAGCGGGAAGTACGAGCAGTACTTC	CASSQDNQASGKYEQYF
TRBV19	few	TRBJ1-5	.	TGTGCCAGTGGAACGGGGTCCCAGCATTTT	CASGTGSQHF
TRBV5-5	.	TRBJ2-7	.	TGTGCCAGCAGCGCGCAGGAGGGCGAGCAGTACTTC	CASSAQEGEQYF
TRBV11-3	few	TRBJ2-7	.	TGTGCCAGCAGCTTAGGGGCAGAATACGAGCAGTACTTC	CASSLGAEYEQYF
TRBV11-2	few	TRBJ2-5	TRBD2	TGTGCCAGCAGCTTAGTGCTAGCGGGGGGAGGGCCCCAGTACTTC	CASSLVLAGGGPQYF
TRBV2	once	TRBJ1-1	.	TGTGCCAGCTCCAGAGGATGGAACACTGAAGCTTTCTTT	CASSRGWNTEAFF
TRBV19	.	TRBJ1-1	.	TGTGCCAGTGAAGACAGAGTGAACACTGAAGCTTTCTTT	CASEDRVNTEAFF
TRBV27	.	TRBJ2-7	TRBD2	TGTGCCAGCAGCCAGTCTAGCGGGAGCTACGAGCAGTACTTC	CASSQSSGSYEQYF
TRBV4-1	once	TRBJ1-3	TRBD1	TGCGCCAGCAGCCAATGGGACAGGGAGGGAAACACCATATATTTT	CASSQWDREGNTIYF
TRBV11-2	.	TRBJ2-6	.	TGTGCCAGCAGCTTGCTGGGGGGATCTGGGGCCAACGTCCTGACTTTC	CASSLLGGSGANVLTF
TRBV5-4	.	TRBJ2-5	TRBD2	TGTGCCAGCAGCTTCCTCGGGACTAGCGGGAGGTTGGGAGTCCAAGAGACCCAGTACTTC	CASSFLGTSGRLGVQETQYF
TRBV4-1	.	TRBJ2-1	.	TGCGCCAGCAGCCAAGGGCCTAGCCAAAACAATGAGCAGTTCTTC	CASSQGPSQNNEQFF
TRBV23-1	.	TRBJ2-1	.	TGCGCCAGCAGTCAAAGGGGGGGCTTCAATGAGCAGTTCTTC	CASSQRGGFNEQFF
TRBV7-9	.	TRBJ2-4	.	TGTGCCAGCAGTTCCTGGGAGGGGGACACTTACCCCCGATATGGCATTCAGTACTTC	CASSSWEGDTYPRYGIQYF
TRBV7-2	.	TRBJ2-7	TRBD1	TGTGCCAGCAGCTTAGCCGACAGGGGCTACGAGCAGTACTTC	CASSLADRGYEQYF
TRBV27	many	TRBJ1-4	TRBD1	TGTGCCAGCAGTTCAGGACAGGGGGCTTGGGAAAAACTGTTTTTT	CASSSGQGAWEKLFF
TRBV9	once	TRBJ2-1	.	TGTGCCAGCAGCCCCCCGGGTCGGGAGCAGTTCTTC	CASSPPGREQFF
TRBV7-3	.	TRBJ2-1	TRBD2	TGTGCCAGCAGCTTAGGGGCGGGGGACGAGCAGTTCTTC	CASSLGAGDEQFF
TRBV11-1	.	TRBJ2-1	TRBD1	TGTGCCAGCAGCCGCAGCGGAGGGACAGGAGCCTACAATGAGCAGTTCTTC	CASSRSGGTGAYNEQFF
TRBV5-1	.	TRBJ2-3	TRBD2	TGCGCCAGCAGCTCCCGACTAGCGGGCAGCACAGATACGCAGTATTTT	CASSSRLAGSTDTQYF
TRBV6-1	.	TRBJ2-1	.	TGTGCCAGCAGTGAAGAGGGGTGGGGCTCCTACAATGAGCAGTTCTTC	CASSEEGWGSYNEQFF
TRBV6-1	.	TRBJ2-7	.	TGTGCCAGCAGTGAGGCCTTCTCCTACGAGCAGTACTTC	CASSEAFSYEQYF
TRBV29-1	.	TRBJ1-3	.	TGCAGCGTTGATTTTTCCGGGACCATATATTTT	CSVDFSGTIYF
TRBV27	.	TRBJ1-5	.	TGTGCCAGCAGTTTATACGGGGAGTATCAGCCCCAGCATTTT	CASSLYGEYQPQHF
TRBV4-2	once	TRBJ1-4	TRBD1	TGTGCCAGCAGCCGATCTAATCCGGGACAGGGTACTGAAAAACTGTTTTTT	CASSRSNPGQGTEKLFF
TRBV7-8	.	TRBJ2-6	.	TGTGCCAGCAGCTTAGCAGGGGGAGGGGCCAACGTCCTGACTTTC	CASSLAGGGANVLTF
TRBV28	few	TRBJ2-7	TRBD2	TGTGCCAGCAGTTCGTTCCTAGCGGCCCCCTACGAGCAGTACTTC	CASSSFLAAPYEQYF
TRBV6-5	.	TRBJ2-5	TRBD2	TGTGCCAGCAGTTCCTTAGCGGGGGGGTTTGAGACCCAGTACTTC	CASSSLAGGFETQYF
TRBV6-6	.	TRBJ2-1	.	TGTGCCAGCACTACTACGGTGGTCAATGAGCAGTTCTTC	CASTTTVVNEQFF
TRBV28	few	TRBJ1-2	.	TGTGCCAGCACCCTAGCCGGGTATGGCTACACCTTC	CASTLAGYGYTF
TRBV18	.	TRBJ2-2	TRBD1	TGTGCCAGCTCCCTCGGGACAGCCACCGGGGAGCTGTTTTTT	CASSLGTATGELFF
TRBV6-5	.	TRBJ2-7	.	TGTGCCAGCAGTGTGCAGGGGTACCACGAGCAGTACTTC	CASSVQGYHEQYF
TRBV5-1	.	TRBJ2-2	.	TGCGCCAGCAGCTTGGATTTTGCCAGGAAGAACACCGGGGAGCTGTTTTTT	CASSLDFARKNTGELFF
TRBV7-3	.	TRBJ1-6	.	TGTGCCAGCAGCCTAAATGCAGGGTCTAATTCACCCCTCCACTTT	CASSLNAGSNSPLHF
TRBV27	.	TRBJ2-3	TRBD2	TGTGCCAGCAGTCGTACTAGCGGAACGGCAGATACGCAGTATTTT	CASSRTSGTADTQYF
TRBV5-5	.	TRBJ1-5	.	TGTGCCAGCAGCTTGAGGTCAGGGTCCAATCAGCCCCAGCATTTT	CASSLRSGSNQPQHF
TRBV4-2	.	TRBJ1-4	.	TGTGCCAGCAGCCAAGACCCGGGGGGCGAGGGTGAAAAACTGTTTTTT	CASSQDPGGEGEKLFF
TRBV6-5	.	TRBJ1-5	.	TGTGCCAGCAGTTCGGGGGGCCTCAATCAGCCCCAGCATTTT	CASSSGGLNQPQHF
TRBV15	.	TRBJ1-2	TRBD1	TGTGCCACCAGCAGAGACACCACAGGGGTGAGGTACACCTTC	CATSRDTTGVRYTF
TRBV5-1	.	TRBJ2-2	TRBD1	TGCGCCAGCAGCGGGGGACAGGTCAACACCGGGGAGCTGTTTTTT	CASSGGQVNTGELFF
TRBV7-2	.	TRBJ2-1	TRBD2	TGTGCCAGCAGCTCACGGACTAGCGGGGGTAATGAGCAGTTCTTC	CASSSRTSGGNEQFF
TRBV5-5	.	TRBJ2-1	.	TGTGCCAGCAGCTTGGCTGACAGGAGCTACAATGAGCAGTTCTTC	CASSLADRSYNEQFF
TRBV29-1	.	TRBJ1-2	TRBD1	TGCAGCGTTGCTAAAGGGACAGAGACTAGGGATGGCTACACCTTC	CSVAKGTETRDGYTF
TRBV5-1	many	TRBJ2-3	TRBD1	TGCGCCAGCAGCCCGGACAGGGTAACAGATACGCAGTATTTT	CASSPDRVTDTQYF
TRBV28	.	TRBJ1-2	TRBD1	TGTGCCAGCAGTTTGGGGACAGGGGGCAACTATGGCTACACCTTC	CASSLGTGGNYGYTF
TRBV6-6	.	TRBJ1-5	TRBD1	TGTGCCAGCAGTTTCGGACAGGCCCTCAATCAGCCCCAGCATTTT	CASSFGQALNQPQHF